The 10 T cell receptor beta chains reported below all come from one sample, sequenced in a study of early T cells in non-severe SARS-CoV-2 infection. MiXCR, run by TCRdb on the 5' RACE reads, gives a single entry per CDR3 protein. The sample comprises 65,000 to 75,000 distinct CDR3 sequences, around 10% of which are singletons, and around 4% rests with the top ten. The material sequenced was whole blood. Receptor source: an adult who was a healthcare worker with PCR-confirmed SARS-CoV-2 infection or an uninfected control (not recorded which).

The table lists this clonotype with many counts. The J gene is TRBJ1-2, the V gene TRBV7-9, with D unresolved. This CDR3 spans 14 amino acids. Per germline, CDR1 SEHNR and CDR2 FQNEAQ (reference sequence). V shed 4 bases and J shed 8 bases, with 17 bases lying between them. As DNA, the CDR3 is TGTGCCAGCAGCTCTATTCTGCAGGTGGACGGCTACACCTTC. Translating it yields CASSSILQVDGYTF.

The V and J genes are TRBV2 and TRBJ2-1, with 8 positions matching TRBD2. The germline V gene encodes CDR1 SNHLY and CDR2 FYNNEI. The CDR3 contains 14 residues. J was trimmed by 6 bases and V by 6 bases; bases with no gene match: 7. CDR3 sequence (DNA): TGTGCCAGCAGAAAGAGCGGGGGCCTCAATGAGCAGTTCTTC. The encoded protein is CASRKSGGLNEQFF.

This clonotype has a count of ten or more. CDR3 sequence reads: CASSPRVFASNQPQHF. CDR3 in DNA: TGCGCCAGCAGCCCCAGGGTGTTCGCTAGCAATCAGCCCCAGCATTTT. V is TRBV4-1 and J is TRBJ1-5; D possibly corresponds to TRBD1 (5 bases). The CDR3 runs to 16 residues. Trimming took off 4 bases at V and 0 bases at J, with 13 bases between the two ends. Germline values: CDR1 MGHRA, CDR2 YSYEKL.

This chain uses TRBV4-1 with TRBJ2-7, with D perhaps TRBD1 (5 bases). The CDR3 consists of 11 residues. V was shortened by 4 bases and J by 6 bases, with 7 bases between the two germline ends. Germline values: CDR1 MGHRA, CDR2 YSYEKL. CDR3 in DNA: TGCGCCAGCAGCCGGGGCAGCGAGCAGTACTTC. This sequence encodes CASSRGSEQYF.

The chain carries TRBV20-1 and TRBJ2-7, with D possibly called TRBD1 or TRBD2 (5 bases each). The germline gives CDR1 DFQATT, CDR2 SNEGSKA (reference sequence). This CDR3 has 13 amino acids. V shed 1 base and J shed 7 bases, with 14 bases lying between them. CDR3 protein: CSARVISWGEQYF. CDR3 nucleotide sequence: TGCAGTGCTAGAGTGATCTCCTGGGGGGAGCAGTACTTC.

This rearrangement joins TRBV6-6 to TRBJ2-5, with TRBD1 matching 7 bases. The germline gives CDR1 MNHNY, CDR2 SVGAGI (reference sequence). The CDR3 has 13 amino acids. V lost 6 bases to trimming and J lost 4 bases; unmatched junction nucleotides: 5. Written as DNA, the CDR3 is TGTGCCAGCAGCGAGACAGGGAGAGAGACCCAGTACTTC. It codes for CASSETGRETQYF.

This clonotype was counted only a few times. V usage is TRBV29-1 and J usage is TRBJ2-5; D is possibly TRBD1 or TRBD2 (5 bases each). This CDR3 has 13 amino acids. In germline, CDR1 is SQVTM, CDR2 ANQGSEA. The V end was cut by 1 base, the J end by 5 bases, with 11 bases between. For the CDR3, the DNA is TGCAGCGTTGAAGCCCCCTGGGGGGAGACCCAGTACTTC. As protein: CSVEAPWGETQYF.

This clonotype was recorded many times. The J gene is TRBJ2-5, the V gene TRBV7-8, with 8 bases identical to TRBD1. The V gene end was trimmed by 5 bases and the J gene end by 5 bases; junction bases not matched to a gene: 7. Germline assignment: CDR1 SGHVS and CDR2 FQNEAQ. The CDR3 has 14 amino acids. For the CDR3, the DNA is TGTGCCAGCAGCCCCTGGACAGGGAATGAGACCCAGTACTTC. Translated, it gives CASSPWTGNETQYF.

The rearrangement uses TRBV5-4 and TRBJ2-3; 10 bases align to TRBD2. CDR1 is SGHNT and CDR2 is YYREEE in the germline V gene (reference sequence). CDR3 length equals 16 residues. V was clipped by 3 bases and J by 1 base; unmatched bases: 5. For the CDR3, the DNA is TGTGCCAGCAGCTCCCTGAGCGGGAGGGGCACAGATACGCAGTATTTT. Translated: CASSSLSGRGTDTQYF.

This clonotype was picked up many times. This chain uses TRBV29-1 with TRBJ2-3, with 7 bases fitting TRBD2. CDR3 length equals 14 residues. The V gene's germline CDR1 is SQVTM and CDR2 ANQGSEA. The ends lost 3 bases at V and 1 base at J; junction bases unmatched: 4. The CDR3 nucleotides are TGCAGCGTTGAGGCTAGCGGACGCACAGATACGCAGTATTTT. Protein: CSVEASGRTDTQYF.